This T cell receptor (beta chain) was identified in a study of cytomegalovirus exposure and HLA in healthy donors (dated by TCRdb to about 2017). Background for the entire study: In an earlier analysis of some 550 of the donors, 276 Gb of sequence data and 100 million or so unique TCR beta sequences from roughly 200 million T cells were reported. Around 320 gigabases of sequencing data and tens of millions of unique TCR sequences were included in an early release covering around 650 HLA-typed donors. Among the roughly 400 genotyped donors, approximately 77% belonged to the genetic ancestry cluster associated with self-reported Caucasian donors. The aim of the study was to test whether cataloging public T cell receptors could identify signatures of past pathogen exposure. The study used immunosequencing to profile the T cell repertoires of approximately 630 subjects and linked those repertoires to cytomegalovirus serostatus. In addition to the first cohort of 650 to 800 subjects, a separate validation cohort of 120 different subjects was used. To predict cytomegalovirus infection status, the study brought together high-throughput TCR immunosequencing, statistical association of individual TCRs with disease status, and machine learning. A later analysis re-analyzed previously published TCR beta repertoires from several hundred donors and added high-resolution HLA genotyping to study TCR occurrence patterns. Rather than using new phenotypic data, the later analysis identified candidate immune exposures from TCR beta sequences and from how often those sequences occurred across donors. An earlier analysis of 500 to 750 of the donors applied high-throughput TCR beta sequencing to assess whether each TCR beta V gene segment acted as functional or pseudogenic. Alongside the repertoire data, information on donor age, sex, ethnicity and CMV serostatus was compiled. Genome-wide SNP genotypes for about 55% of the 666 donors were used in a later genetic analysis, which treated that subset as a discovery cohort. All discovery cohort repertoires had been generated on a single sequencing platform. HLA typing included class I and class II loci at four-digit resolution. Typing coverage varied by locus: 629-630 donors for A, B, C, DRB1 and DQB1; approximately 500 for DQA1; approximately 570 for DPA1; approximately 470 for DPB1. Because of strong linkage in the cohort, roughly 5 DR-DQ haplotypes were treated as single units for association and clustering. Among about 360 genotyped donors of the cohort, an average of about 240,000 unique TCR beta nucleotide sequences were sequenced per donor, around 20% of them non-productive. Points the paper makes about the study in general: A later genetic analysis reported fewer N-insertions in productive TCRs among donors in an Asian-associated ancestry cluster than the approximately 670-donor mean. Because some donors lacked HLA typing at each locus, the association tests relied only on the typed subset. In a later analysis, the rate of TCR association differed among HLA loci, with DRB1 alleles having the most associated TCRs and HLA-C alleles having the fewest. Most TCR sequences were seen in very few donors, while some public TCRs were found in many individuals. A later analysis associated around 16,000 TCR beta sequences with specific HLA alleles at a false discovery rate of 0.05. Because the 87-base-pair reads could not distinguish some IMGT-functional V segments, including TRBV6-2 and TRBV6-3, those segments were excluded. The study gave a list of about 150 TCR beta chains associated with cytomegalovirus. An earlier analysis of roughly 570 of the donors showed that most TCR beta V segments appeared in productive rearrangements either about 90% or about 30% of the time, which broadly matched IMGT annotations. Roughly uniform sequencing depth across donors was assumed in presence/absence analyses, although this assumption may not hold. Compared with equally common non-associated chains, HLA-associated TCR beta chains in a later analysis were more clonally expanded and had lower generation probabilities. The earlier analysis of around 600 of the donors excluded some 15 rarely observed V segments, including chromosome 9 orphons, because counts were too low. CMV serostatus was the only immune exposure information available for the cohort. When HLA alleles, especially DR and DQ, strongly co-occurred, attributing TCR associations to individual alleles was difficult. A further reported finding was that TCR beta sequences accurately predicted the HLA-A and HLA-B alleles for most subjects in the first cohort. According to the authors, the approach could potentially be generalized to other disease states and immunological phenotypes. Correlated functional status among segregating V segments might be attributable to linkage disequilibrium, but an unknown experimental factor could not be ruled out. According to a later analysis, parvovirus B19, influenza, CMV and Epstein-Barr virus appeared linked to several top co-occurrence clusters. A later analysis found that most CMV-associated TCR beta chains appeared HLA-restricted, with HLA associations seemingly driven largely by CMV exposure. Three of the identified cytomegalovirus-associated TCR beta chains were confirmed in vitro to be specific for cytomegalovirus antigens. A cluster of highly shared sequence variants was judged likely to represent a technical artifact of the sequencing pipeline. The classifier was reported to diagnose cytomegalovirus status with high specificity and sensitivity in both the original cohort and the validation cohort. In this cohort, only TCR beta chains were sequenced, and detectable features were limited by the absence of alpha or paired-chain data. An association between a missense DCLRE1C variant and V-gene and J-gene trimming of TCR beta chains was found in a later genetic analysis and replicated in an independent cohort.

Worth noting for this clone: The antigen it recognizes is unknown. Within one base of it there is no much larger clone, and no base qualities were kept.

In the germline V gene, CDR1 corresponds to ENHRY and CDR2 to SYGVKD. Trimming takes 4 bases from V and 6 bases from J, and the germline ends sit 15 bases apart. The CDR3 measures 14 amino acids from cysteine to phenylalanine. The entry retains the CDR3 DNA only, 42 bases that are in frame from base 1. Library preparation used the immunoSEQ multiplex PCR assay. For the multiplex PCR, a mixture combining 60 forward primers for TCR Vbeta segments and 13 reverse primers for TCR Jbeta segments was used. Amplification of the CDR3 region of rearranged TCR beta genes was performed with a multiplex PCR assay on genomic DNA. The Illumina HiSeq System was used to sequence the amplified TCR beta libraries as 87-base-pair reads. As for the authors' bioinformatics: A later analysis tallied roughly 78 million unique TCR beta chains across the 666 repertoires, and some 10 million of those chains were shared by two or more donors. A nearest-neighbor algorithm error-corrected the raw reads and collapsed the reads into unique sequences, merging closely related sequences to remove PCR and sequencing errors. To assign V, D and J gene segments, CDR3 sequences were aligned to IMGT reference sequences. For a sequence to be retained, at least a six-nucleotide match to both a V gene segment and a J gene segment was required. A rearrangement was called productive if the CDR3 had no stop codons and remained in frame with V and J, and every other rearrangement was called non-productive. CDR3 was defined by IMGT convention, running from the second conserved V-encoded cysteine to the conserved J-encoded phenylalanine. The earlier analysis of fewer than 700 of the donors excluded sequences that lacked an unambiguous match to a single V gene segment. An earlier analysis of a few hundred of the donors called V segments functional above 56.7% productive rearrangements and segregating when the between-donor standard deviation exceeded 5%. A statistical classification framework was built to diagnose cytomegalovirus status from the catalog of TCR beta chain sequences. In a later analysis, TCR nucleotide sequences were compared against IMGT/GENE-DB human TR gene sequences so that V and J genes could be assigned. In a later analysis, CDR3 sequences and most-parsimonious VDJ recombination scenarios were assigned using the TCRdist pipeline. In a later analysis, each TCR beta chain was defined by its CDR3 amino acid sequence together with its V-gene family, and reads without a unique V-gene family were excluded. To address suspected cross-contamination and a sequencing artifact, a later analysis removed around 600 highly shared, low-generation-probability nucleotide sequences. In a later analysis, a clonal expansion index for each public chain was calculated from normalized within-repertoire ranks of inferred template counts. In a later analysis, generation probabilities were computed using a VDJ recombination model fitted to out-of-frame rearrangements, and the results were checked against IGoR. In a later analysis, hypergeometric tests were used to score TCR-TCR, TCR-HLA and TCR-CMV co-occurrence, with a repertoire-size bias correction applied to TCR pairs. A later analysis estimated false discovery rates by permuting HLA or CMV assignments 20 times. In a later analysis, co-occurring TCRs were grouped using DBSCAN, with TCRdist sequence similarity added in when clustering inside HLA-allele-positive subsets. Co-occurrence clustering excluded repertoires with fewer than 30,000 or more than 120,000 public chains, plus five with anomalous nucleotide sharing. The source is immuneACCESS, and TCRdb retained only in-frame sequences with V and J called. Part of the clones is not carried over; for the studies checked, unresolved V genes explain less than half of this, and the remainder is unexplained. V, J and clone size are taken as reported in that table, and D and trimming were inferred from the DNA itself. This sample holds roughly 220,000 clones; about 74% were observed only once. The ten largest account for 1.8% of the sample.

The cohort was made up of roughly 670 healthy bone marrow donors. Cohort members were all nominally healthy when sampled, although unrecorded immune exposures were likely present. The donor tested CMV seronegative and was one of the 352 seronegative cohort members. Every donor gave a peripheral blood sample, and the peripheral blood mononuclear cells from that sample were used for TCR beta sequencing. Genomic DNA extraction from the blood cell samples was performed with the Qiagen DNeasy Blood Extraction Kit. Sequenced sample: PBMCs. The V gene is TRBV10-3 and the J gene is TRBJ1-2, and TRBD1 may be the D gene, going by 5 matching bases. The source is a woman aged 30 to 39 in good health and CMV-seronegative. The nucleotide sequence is TGTGCCATCAGTGCGGCAGGGTTAACAGATGGCTACACCTTC. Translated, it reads CAISAAGLTDGYTF.